These 32 T cell receptor beta chains came from one sample sequenced in a study of blood T cell repertoires in COVID-19 (dated by TCRdb to the early 2020s). The library relied on the immunoSEQ multiplex PCR assay. Here the immuneACCESS table is served through TCRdb, limited to in-frame sequences with V and J called. Missing clones are a known gap in these copies; in checked studies unresolved V genes cover under half, and the rest lacks a known reason. Present in this sample are about 230,000 clones, 83% of which were seen just once. The top ten clonotypes cover roughly 7.4% of the sample. The sequenced sample consisted of peripheral blood. These TCRs come from a woman in her 50s with acute or convalescent COVID-19.

The chain uses TRBV28 and TRBJ2-5; 7 positions match TRBD2. The ends lost 6 bases at V and 0 bases at J; junction bases unmatched: 4. The CDR3 covers 14 residues. Germline V CDR1 and CDR2: MDHEN, SYDVKM. The CDR3 nucleotides read TGTGCCAGCAGAGAAGCGGGGTACCAAGAGACCCAGTACTTC. Translation gives CASREAGYQETQYF.

The V gene is TRBV12-3 or TRBV12-4, the J gene TRBJ2-7, with 7 bases identical to TRBD1. J was trimmed by 3 bases and V by 6 bases; bases with no gene match: 5. This CDR3 comprises 13 residues. CDR3 residues: CASSQGQIYEQYF. The CDR3 bases are TGTGCCAGCAGCCAGGGACAGATCTACGAGCAGTACTTC.

The chain has TRBV3-1 (or the pseudogene TRBV3-2) and TRBJ2-1; 9 bases match TRBD2. From germline, CDR1 is LGHDT and CDR2 YNNKEL (reference sequence). V lost 7 bases and J lost 5; bases outside the gene matches: 6. This CDR3 spans 14 amino acids. The CDR3 sequence is CASTWASGNNEQFF. The CDR3 bases are TGTGCCAGCACTTGGGCTAGCGGGAACAATGAGCAGTTCTTC.

This chain uses TRBV18 with TRBJ1-2; unclear D gene. The CDR3 sequence is 15 residues long. Germline CDR1 KGHSH, CDR2 LQKENI. Deletions cut 6 bases from V and 5 bases from J, with 19 bases between. The CDR3 spells CASSPGEGSNYGYTF. CDR3 bases: TGTGCCAGCTCTCCCGGAGAGGGAAGTAATTATGGCTACACCTTC.

The chain links TRBV7-2 to TRBJ2-7, with 8 bases matching TRBD1. The CDR3 runs to 17 residues. CDR1 is SGHTA and CDR2 is FQGNSA in the germline V gene. V trimming: 4 bases; J trimming: 6 bases; junction bases outside the gene matches: 17. The CDR3 protein is CASSSTAGRGLGLEQYF. CDR3 nucleotides: TGTGCCAGCAGCTCGACCGCCGGCAGGGGGCTAGGTCTCGAGCAGTACTTC.

V usage is TRBV9 and J usage is TRBJ2-4; weak D call: TRBD1 (6 bases). The CDR3 is 14 residues long. The germline V gene has CDR1 SGDLS and CDR2 YYNGEE. V was pared by 0 bases and J by 8 bases, with 12 bases between. DNA of the CDR3: TGTGCCAGCAGCGTAGCCCAGGGGCTAGACATTCAGTACTTC. Translated: CASSVAQGLDIQYF.

The V call is TRBV7-8, the J call TRBJ1-5; TRBD1 aligns across 10 bases. Trimming at V came to 2 bases and at J to 1 base, leaving 8 bases not matched to a gene. Germline lookup yields CDR1 SGHVS and CDR2 FQNEAQ. The CDR3 runs 18 residues. This CDR3 is CASSLSVWTGGSNQPQHF. DNA for the CDR3: TGTGCCAGCAGCTTATCGGTTTGGACAGGGGGGAGCAATCAGCCCCAGCATTTT.

This clone was found once. This chain uses TRBV15 with TRBJ2-3; 11 bases agree with TRBD1. Trimming at V came to 4 bases and at J to 4 bases, leaving 4 bases not matched to a gene. The CDR3 spans 15 residues. Germline V lookup: CDR1 LNHNV, CDR2 YYDKDF (reference sequence). CDR3 loop: CATSTGQGEADTQYF. The CDR3 nucleotides are TGTGCCACCAGCACGGGACAGGGGGAGGCAGATACGCAGTATTTT.

The genes are TRBV12-3 or TRBV12-4 and TRBJ1-1; D is perhaps TRBD1 (6 bases). The CDR3 loop spans 13 amino acids. CDR3: CQTPWTVGAEAFF. The CDR3 DNA is TGTCAAACCCCTTGGACAGTCGGCGCTGAAGCTTTCTTT.

V gene TRBV6-5 combines with J gene TRBJ1-2; D gene unclear. CDR1 is MNHEY, CDR2 SVGAGI, per germline. The CDR3 length is 13 residues. V was cut by 6 bases and J by 4 bases, with 12 bases left in between. The CDR3 region is CASRFDGVYGYTF. The DNA for the CDR3 is TGTGCCAGCAGATTTGACGGAGTCTATGGCTACACCTTC.

This clone was seen only once. V and J are TRBV11-2 and TRBJ2-4, with 11 bases that match TRBD2. The CDR3 is made up of 16 amino acids. V lost 5 bases, J lost 4 bases, and 7 bases stayed unmatched. Germline values: CDR1 SGHAT, CDR2 FQNNGV. CDR3 in amino acids: CASSPVAGGPKNIQYF. Here the CDR3 DNA reads TGTGCCAGCAGCCCTGTAGCGGGGGGGCCAAAAAACATTCAGTACTTC.

The gene calls are TRBV6-6 and TRBJ1-5, with a weak D call TRBD1 (5 bases). The germline V gene encodes CDR1 MNHNY and CDR2 SVGAGI (reference sequence). The CDR3 extends over 14 amino acids. The V and J ends lost 2 bases and 7 bases respectively, with 12 bases between them. DNA for the CDR3: TGTGCCAGCAGTTACGCTGGGGGGAACCAGCCCCAGCATTTT. It encodes CASSYAGGNQPQHF.

J is TRBJ1-1 and V is TRBV10-3, with D perhaps matching TRBD1 (6 bases). This CDR3 has 17 amino acids. Germline CDR1 is ENHRY and CDR2 is SYGVKD. V lost 2 bases and J lost 4, with 20 bases in between. CDR3 sequence (DNA): TGTGCCATCAGTGAGAATCATGGGGGCGCCGCGGGCACTGAAGCTTTCTTT. Translation: CAISENHGGAAGTEAFF.

A few counts support this clone. The chain couples TRBV5-4 to TRBJ2-1, with 10 nucleotides matching TRBD2. From germline, CDR1 is SGHNT and CDR2 YYREEE (reference sequence). After removal of 4 bases from V and 0 bases from J, the junction contained 10 bases not matched to a gene. CDR3 length equals 18 residues. This chain's CDR3 is CASSAGLAARSSYNEQFF. CDR3 coding DNA: TGTGCCAGCAGCGCAGGACTAGCGGCCCGAAGCTCCTACAATGAGCAGTTCTTC.

This clone has just one count. The V and J genes are TRBV3-1 (or the pseudogene TRBV3-2) and TRBJ2-5, with a possible D match to TRBD1 (6 bases). The CDR3 extends over 13 amino acids. Deletions cut 2 bases from V and 5 bases from J, with 9 bases between. The germline V gene has CDR1 LGHDT and CDR2 YNNKEL (reference sequence). In nucleotides, the CDR3 is TGTGCCAGCAGCCAACCAGGGGTGGAGACCCAGTACTTC. Translated, it gives CASSQPGVETQYF.

This chain connects TRBV11-3 to TRBJ2-3; TRBD2 aligns across 11 bases. The V segment lost 5 bases and the J segment 7 bases; nucleotides outside the gene matches: 8. Germline values: CDR1 SGHNT, CDR2 YENEEA. The CDR3 contains 15 residues. CDR3 amino acids: CASSASGGTGNTQYF. The CDR3, as DNA: TGTGCCAGCAGCGCTAGCGGGGGGACGGGAAATACGCAGTATTTT.

The chain uses TRBV16 and TRBJ2-7; D is possibly TRBD2 (5 bases). CDR3 size: 13 residues. V lost 0 bases and J 6 bases, leaving 9 bases between the germline ends. Germline CDR1 reads KGHSY; CDR2 reads FQNENV. The CDR3 sequence: CASSQSPRGEQYF. The DNA for the CDR3 is TGTGCCAGCAGCCAATCCCCACGGGGCGAGCAGTACTTC.

This clone has more than one count but fewer than ten. The V and J genes are TRBV6-5 and TRBJ2-6; a possible D gene is TRBD1 (5 bases). Trimming removed 5 bases at V and 2 bases at J, with 7 bases between. CDR3 length: 14 residues. Germline lookup yields CDR1 MNHEY and CDR2 SVGAGI. The DNA of the CDR3 is TGTGCCAGCAGTACAGGACCTGGGGCCAACGTCCTGACTTTC. Protein: CASSTGPGANVLTF.

The chain links TRBV9 to TRBJ1-6; 9 bases fit TRBD1. The CDR3 consists of 14 residues. V lost 3 bases, J lost 7 bases, and 2 bases stayed unmatched. Germline V gene data show CDR1 as SGDLS and CDR2 as YYNGEE. The DNA of the CDR3 is TGTGCCAGCAGCGACGGACAGGGGAATTCACCCCTCCACTTT. It is translated as CASSDGQGNSPLHF.

The chain is built from TRBV6-5 and TRBJ1-5; no clear D. Germline V gene sequence: CDR1 MNHEY, CDR2 SVGAGI. Trimming took 2 bases from V and 3 from J, leaving 8 bases between them. The CDR3 is 14 residues long. In DNA, the CDR3 is TGTGCCAGCAGTTACCGGCGGATCAATCAGCCCCAGCATTTT. This encodes CASSYRRINQPQHF.

This chain joins TRBV28 and TRBJ1-4, with D unresolved. CDR1 and CDR2 (germline): MDHEN, SYDVKM. The CDR3 has 13 amino acids. V was clipped by 8 bases and J by 8 bases, with 15 bases between them. The CDR3 sequence is CASHGLRGEKLFF. The CDR3 bases are TGTGCCAGCCATGGACTACGGGGAGAAAAACTGTTTTTT.

The chain couples TRBV7-8 to TRBJ2-1; 13 bases line up with TRBD2. From germline, CDR1 is SGHVS and CDR2 FQNEAQ. The J segment lost 8 bases and the V segment lost 3 bases, leaving 4 bases of the junction unmatched. The CDR3 runs 15 residues. This CDR3 reads CASSFRLAGGYEQFF. CDR3 DNA: TGTGCCAGCAGCTTCCGACTAGCGGGAGGCTATGAGCAGTTCTTC.

J is TRBJ1-1 and V is TRBV19; no clear D. This CDR3 is built from 13 residues. Germline assignment: CDR1 LNHDA and CDR2 SQIVND (reference sequence). Trimming pared 7 bases from V and 0 bases from J, leaving 9 bases between. CDR3 sequence reads: CASTTQVNTEAFF. The CDR3 DNA reads as TGTGCCAGTACCACGCAGGTGAACACTGAAGCTTTCTTT.

The chain is built from TRBV7-3 and TRBJ2-1, with D perhaps TRBD2 (6 bases). The V and J ends lost 5 bases and 2 bases respectively, with 13 bases between them. This CDR3 is built from 15 residues. The germline V gene encodes CDR1 SGHTA and CDR2 FQGTGA. The CDR3 DNA reads as TGTGCCAGCAGCCCATCTAGCGAAACCTACAATGAGCAGTTCTTC. This encodes CASSPSSETYNEQFF.

V and J are TRBV7-9 and TRBJ2-1; D ambiguous. Trimming shortened V by 2 bases and J by 4 bases, and 6 bases separated the two germline ends. This CDR3 region has 13 residues. The V gene's germline CDR1 is SEHNR and CDR2 FQNEAQ (reference sequence). CDR3 in amino acids: CASSLFQYNEQFF. The CDR3 DNA reads as TGTGCCAGCAGCTTATTCCAATACAATGAGCAGTTCTTC.

This chain links TRBV7-2 with TRBJ1-1, with TRBD1 matching 11 bases. The ends lost 1 base at V and 3 bases at J; junction bases unmatched: 4. Germline lookup yields CDR1 SGHTA and CDR2 FQGNSA. This CDR3 region has 16 residues. The CDR3 sequence is CASSLGDRGWDTEAFF. The CDR3 region has the DNA TGTGCCAGCAGCTTAGGGGACAGGGGGTGGGACACTGAAGCTTTCTTT.

This sequence joins TRBV7-6 and TRBJ2-5, with a possible D match to TRBD2 (6 bases). Germline lookup yields CDR1 SGHVS and CDR2 FNYEAQ. The CDR3 loop spans 15 amino acids. With 5 bases removed from V and 3 bases from J, the gap between germline ends came to 16 bases. The CDR3 DNA follows: TGTGCCAGCAGCCTAACCATAACGGGAGAAGAGACCCAGTACTTC. It translates to CASSLTITGEETQYF.

This clone was counted once. J is TRBJ1-3 and V is TRBV7-2; D is ambiguous. Per germline, CDR1 SGHTA and CDR2 FQGNSA. CDR3 length: 15 amino acids. Trimming cost V 1 base and J 4 bases, with 11 bases left between them. The CDR3 DNA reads TGTGCCAGCAGCTTAGACATCCGAACCGGAAACACCATATATTTT. Translating it yields CASSLDIRTGNTIYF.

The chain couples TRBV21-1 to TRBJ1-5; the listed D gene, TRBD1, was not tested against the DNA. TRBV21-1 is described as a pseudogene. This CDR3 has 17 residues. CDR3 DNA sequence: TGTGCCAGCAGCAAAGTCGGGGACAGGGAACCGAATCAGCCCCAGCATTTT. It yields the protein CASSKVGDREPNQPQHF.

This clone appeared a single time. The rearrangement uses TRBV19 and TRBJ1-2, with D tentatively TRBD1 (5 bases). This CDR3 has 13 amino acids. The germline CDR1 and CDR2 sequences are LNHDA and SQIVND (reference sequence). Trimming stripped 6 bases from V and 2 bases from J, with 10 bases between. The CDR3 loop is CASRKTDNYGYTF. The CDR3 DNA reads TGTGCCAGTAGGAAGACAGACAACTATGGCTACACCTTC.

The table lists this clone with a count of one. The chain couples TRBV5-1 to TRBJ1-1; 8 bases are a match to TRBD1. The V and J ends lost 4 bases and 3 bases, in that order; junction bases with no gene match: 14. The CDR3 has 17 amino acids. Germline CDR1 and CDR2: SGHRS and YFSETQ. For the CDR3, the DNA is TGCGCCAGCAGCGGCACCAGGGGGCCGACTGTAGACACTGAAGCTTTCTTT. Encoded protein: CASSGTRGPTVDTEAFF.

The V and J genes are TRBV28 and TRBJ2-4; D is ambiguous. Trimming cost V 6 bases and J 0 bases, with 9 bases left between them. This CDR3 is 14 amino acids long. Per germline, CDR1 MDHEN and CDR2 SYDVKM. The CDR3 sequence: CASRPPVAKNIQYF. CDR3 coding DNA: TGTGCCAGCAGACCCCCGGTAGCCAAAAACATTCAGTACTTC.